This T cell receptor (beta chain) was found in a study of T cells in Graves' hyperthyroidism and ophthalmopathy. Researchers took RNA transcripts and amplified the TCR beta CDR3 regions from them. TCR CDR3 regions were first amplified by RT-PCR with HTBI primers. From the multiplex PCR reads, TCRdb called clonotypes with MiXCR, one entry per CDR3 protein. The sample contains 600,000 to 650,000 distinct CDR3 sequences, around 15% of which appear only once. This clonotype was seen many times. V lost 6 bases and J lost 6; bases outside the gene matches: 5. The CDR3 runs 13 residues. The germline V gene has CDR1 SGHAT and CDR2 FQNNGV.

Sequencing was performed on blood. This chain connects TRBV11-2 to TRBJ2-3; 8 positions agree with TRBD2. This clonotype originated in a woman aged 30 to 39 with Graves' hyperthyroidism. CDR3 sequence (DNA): TGTGCCAGCAGACTAGCGGATGGGGATACGCAGTATTTT. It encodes CASRLADGDTQYF.